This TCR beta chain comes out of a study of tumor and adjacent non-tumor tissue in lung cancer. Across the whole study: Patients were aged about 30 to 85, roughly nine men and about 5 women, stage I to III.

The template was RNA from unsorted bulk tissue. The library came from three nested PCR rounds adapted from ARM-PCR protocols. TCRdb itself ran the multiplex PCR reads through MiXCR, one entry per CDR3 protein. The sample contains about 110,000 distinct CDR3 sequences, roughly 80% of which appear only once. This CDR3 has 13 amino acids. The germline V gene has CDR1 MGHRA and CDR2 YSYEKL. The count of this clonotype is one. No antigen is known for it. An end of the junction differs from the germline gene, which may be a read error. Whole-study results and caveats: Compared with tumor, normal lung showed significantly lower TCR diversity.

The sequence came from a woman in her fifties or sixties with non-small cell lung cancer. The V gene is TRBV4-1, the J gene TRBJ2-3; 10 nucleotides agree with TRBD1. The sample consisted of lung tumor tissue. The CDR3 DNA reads TGCGCCGGCGCCGTGACAGGGGGCGATACGCAGTATTTC. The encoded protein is CAGAVTGGDTQYF.